This T cell receptor (beta chain) was found in a study of identical twins. Only a few counts were recorded for this clonotype. TCRdb re-called the 5' RACE reads through MiXCR, storing one row per CDR3 protein. This sample has around 340,000 distinct CDR3 sequences, with approximately 13% found just once. The germline V gene has CDR1 SGHDN and CDR2 FVKESK. The V end was cut by 2 bases, the J end by 5 bases, with 8 bases between. The CDR3 runs to 13 residues. The sample was also linked to a second study, of yellow fever vaccine responses in identical twins.

The sample taken for sequencing was CD8+ T cells sorted from blood. The rearrangement joins TRBV14 to TRBJ2-3; D is unclear. The TCR comes from a woman younger than 30 in good health. The CDR3 here is CASSQYKGDTQYF. The CDR3 DNA sequence: TGTGCCAGCAGCCAATATAAAGGAGATACGCAGTATTTT. Full variable domain (outside the CDR3, taken from reference TRBV14 and TRBJ2-3): EAGVTQFPSHSVIEKGQTVTLRCDPISGHDNLYWYRRVMGKEIKFLLHFVKESKQDESGMPNNRFLAERTGGTYSTLKVQPAELEDSGVYFCASSQYKGDTQYFGPGTRLTVL.